This T cell receptor (beta chain) was captured by sequencing in a study of shared clonotypes between healthy human individuals. Overall study: Every donor yielded three CD4 naive, three CD4 memory, two CD8 naive and one CD8 memory plate. Study-level findings and limits: Generally, naive subsets came out with larger estimated richness than memory subsets. Against clonotypes common to all four donors, non-shared ones had lower generation probabilities.

The ends were cut back, 1 base at V and 4 bases at J, with 7 bases in the middle. The CDR3 is 13 amino acids. Germline CDR1 and CDR2: LNHDA and SQIVND (reference sequence). Using immunoSEQ multiplex PCR, the repertoire was profiled, and TCRdb retains in-frame clones only, with some absent. The sample has more than 2 million clones; 85% to 95% are singletons. The donor population consisted of healthy HIV-negative adults with no recent acute infections or vaccinations. As regards this clone: Its antigen is currently unknown. This sample also contains other DNA sequences that code for the same CDR3.

The sample consisted of naive CD4+ T cells sorted from blood. Subset reported: CD45RA+ positively selected. This TCR came from a young man in good health. The rearrangement joins TRBV19 to TRBJ1-2; D gene unclear. In DNA form, the CDR3 reads TGTGCCAGTAGTATAGCTGGCGGCTATGGCTACACCTTC. As protein: CASSIAGGYGYTF. The full variable domain, rest sourced from reference TRBV19 and TRBJ1-2, is DGGITQSPKYLFRKEGQNVTLSCEQNLNHDAMYWYRQDPGQGLRLIYYSQIVNDFQKGDIAEGYSVSREKKESFPLTVTSAQKNPTAFYLCASSIAGGYGYTFGSGTRLTVV.